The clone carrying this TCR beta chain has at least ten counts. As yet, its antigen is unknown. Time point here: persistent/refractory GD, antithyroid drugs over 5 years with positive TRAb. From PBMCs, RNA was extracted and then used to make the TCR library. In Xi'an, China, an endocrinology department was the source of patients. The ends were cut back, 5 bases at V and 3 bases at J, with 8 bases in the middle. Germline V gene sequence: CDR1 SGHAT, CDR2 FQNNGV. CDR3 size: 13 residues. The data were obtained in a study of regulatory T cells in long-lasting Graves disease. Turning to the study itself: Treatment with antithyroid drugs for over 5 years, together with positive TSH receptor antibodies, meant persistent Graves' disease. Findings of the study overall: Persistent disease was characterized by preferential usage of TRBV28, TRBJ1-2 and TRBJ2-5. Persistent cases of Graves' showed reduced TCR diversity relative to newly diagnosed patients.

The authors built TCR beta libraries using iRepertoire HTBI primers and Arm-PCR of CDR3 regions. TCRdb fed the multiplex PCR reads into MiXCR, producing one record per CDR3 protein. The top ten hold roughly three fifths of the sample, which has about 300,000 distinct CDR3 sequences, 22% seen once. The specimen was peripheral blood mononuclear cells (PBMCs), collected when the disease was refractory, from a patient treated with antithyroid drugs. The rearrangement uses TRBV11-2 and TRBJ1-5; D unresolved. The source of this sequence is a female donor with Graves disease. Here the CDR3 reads CASSIHFNQPQHF. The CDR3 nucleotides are TGTGCCAGCAGCATCCACTTCAATCAGCCCCAGCATTTT.